The clone carrying this TCR beta chain was recorded once. The data originate from a study of blood T cell repertoires in COVID-19. Study overall: The origin of the acute and convalescent COVID-19 samples was the United States, Italy and Spain.

Germline V gene lookup returns CDR1 SGHNT and CDR2 YYREEE (reference sequence). This CDR3 region has 14 residues. The V end was cut by 0 bases, the J end by 1 base, with 7 bases between. In the authors' methods: Estimates of nucleated cell counts were drawn from the amplification of reference gene primers. Sequencing was performed with immunoSEQ multiplex PCR; in TCRdb, only in-frame clones are kept and a portion is missing. V and J calls plus clone size are reproduced from that table; the DNA served to infer D and trimming. The sample consists of under 200,000 clones, roughly 83% of them appearing once.

The sequencing input was peripheral blood. V usage is TRBV5-4 and J usage is TRBJ1-2; D gene uncertain. The TCR originated in a human donor in a cohort sampled during active COVID-19. CDR3 coding DNA: TGTGCCAGCAGCTTGGGGCCGATTAACTATGGCTACACCTTC. Residues: CASSLGPINYGYTF.